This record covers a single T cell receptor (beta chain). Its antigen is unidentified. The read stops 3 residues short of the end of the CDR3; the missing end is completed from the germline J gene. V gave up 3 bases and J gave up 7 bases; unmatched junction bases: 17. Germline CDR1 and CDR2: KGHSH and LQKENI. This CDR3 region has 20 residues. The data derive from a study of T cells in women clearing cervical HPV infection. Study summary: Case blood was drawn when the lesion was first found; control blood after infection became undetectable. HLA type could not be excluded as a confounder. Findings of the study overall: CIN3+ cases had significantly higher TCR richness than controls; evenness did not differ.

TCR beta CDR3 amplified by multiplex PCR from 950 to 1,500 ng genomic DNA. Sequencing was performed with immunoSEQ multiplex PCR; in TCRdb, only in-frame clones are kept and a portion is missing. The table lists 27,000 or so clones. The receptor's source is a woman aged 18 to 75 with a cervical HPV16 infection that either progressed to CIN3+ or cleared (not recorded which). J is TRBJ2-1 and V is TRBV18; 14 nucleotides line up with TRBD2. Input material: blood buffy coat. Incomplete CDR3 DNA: TGTGCCAGCTCACCCCCACCCCAGACTAGCGGGGGGGCCTTTGTTAATGAG. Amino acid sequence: CASSPPPQTSGGAFVNE. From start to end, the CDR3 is CASSPPPQTSGGAFVNEQFF.